This TCR beta chain appears in the sequencing data of a study of regulatory T cells in long-lasting Graves disease listed by TCRdb under 2021. Study-wide context: Persistent Graves' disease meant more than 5 years of antithyroid drug treatment with TSH receptor autoantibodies that stayed positive. This study used TCR sequencing and RNA sequencing of peripheral blood to compare persistent Graves' disease patients against newly diagnosed Graves' disease patients. The study took place in China and was registered as a clinical trial. TCR sequencing covered about 13 persistent and approximately 20 newly diagnosed Graves' disease patients, around 33 samples in total. Antithyroid drugs had been taken for approximately 10 years on average by persistent Graves' disease patients in the clinical cohort.

This clonotype was seen at least ten times. This receptor's antigen is unknown. Within one base of it there is no much larger clone, and no base qualities were kept. From the cysteine through the phenylalanine, the CDR3 covers 17 amino acids. Only CDR3 DNA remains: 51 bases, in frame from the first base. CDR1 and CDR2, looked up from the germline V gene, are SNHLY and FYNNEI. Between the V and J ends, shortened by 7 bases and 4 bases respectively, the junction contains 25 bases. Overall study results and their limits: Because the primary lesion, thyroid tissue, could not be accessed, the study looked at peripheral blood alone. The small sample size was acknowledged by the authors as a limitation that may reduce accuracy. A larger number of public clonotypes was shared among persistent patients (more than 2,500) than among newly diagnosed patients (roughly 980). Persistent disease showed preferential use of TRBV28, TRBJ1-2 and TRBJ2-5, whereas newly diagnosed disease favored TRBV20-1 and TRBJ2-1. Only the TCR beta chain was sequenced and analyzed. Persistent Graves' disease patients showed lower TCR Shannon entropy and fewer highly expanded clones than newly diagnosed patients, suggesting clonal expansion.

The intended sense of this specimen's time point label: persistent/refractory GD, antithyroid drugs over 5 years with positive TRAb. For both TCR sequencing and RNA sequencing, RNA was extracted from PBMCs in TRIzol. Graves' disease was diagnosed according to American Thyroid Association guidelines. Patients for the study were recruited at an endocrinology department in Xi'an, China. Each patient gave approximately 9 milliliters of peripheral blood, collected in an EDTA anticoagulant tube. PBMCs were isolated by Ficoll Paque Plus density gradient separation without further T cell sorting. An Agilent 2100 Bioanalyzer and agarose gel were used to check RNA quality, while a NanoDrop 2000 measured RNA concentration. The library was made by multiplex PCR. Sequencing took place on an Illumina HiSeq 4000. CDR3 regions were amplified by Arm-PCR with iRepertoire HTBI primers to construct TCR beta libraries. Before sequencing, the PCR products underwent gel purification. In the paper's pipeline: Gene usage analysis of CDR3 amino acid clonotypes used the 62 TRBV and 14 to 15 TRBJ segments found across samples. COPE and FqMerger were used to merge the filtered high-quality paired reads into contigs. BLAST was used to align contigs to IMGT TRBV, TRBD and TRBJ reference genes, with CDR3 defined following IMGT. Highly expanded clones were defined as clonotypes with a frequency above 0.1%. Repertoire diversity was measured by Shannon entropy, and V-J evenness by the Gini coefficient. A clonotype found in more than one individual was treated as public. Through fastp at Q25 and MiXCR, TCRdb rebuilt clones from the public reads, retaining in-frame beta chains. Identical CDR3 protein sequences are pooled into one entry, listed with their most common genes and DNA. These V and J calls rely on TCRdb rather than the paper's analysis. The sample profile shows 350,000 to 500,000 distinct CDR3 sequences; around 20% of them were found once. The top ten clonotypes cover more than 13% of the sample.

Source: peripheral blood mononuclear cells (PBMCs), taken when the disease was refractory, from a patient treated with antithyroid drugs. The chain was built from TRBV2 and TRBJ1-1; tentative D gene TRBD1, with 6 bases matching. This sequence was found in a female donor with Graves disease. The CDR3 protein is CASTSPDWNREATEAFF. The DNA is as follows: TGTGCCAGCACCTCTCCCGATTGGAACAGGGAAGCCACTGAAGCTTTCTTT.